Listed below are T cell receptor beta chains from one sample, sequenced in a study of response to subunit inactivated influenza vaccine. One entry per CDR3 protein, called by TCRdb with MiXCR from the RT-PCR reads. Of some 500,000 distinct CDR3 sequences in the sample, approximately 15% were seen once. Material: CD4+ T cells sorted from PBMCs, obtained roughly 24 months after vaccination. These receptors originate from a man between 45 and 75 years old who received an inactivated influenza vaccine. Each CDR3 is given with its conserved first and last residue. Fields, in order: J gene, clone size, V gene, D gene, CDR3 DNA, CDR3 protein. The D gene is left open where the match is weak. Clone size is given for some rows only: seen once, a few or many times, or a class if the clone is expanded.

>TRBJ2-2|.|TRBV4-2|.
TGTGCCAGCAGCCAAGATAGCGCAGTCCACGGGGAGCTGTTTTTT
CASSQDSAVHGELFF
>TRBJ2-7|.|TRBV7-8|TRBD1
TGTGCCAGCAGCTTAGCCCTCGGGACAGCCTACGAGCAGTACTTC
CASSLALGTAYEQYF
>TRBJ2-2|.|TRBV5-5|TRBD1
TGTGCCAGCAGCTGGACAGGGCTTTCGAACACCGGGGAGCTGTTTTTT
CASSWTGLSNTGELFF
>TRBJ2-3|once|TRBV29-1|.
TGCAGCGTTGCGGGGGCTATGGTCACAGATACGCAGTATTTT
CSVAGAMVTDTQYF
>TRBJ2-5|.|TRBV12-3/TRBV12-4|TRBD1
TGTGCCAGCACCTGGGACAGGGGTTATGAGACCCAGTACTTC
CASTWDRGYETQYF
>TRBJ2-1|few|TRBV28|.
TGTGCCAGCAGTGGCAGCGCCTCCTACAATGAGCAGTTCTTC
CASSGSASYNEQFF
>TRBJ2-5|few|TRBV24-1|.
TGTGCCACCAGCGGGGCCATGCCGGGGAAACAAGAGACCCAGTACTTC
CATSGAMPGKQETQYF
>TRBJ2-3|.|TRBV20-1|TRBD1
TGCAGTGCTAAGGGACAGAAACACACAGATACGCAGTATTTT
CSAKGQKHTDTQYF
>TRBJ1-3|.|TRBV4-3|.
TGCGCCAGCAGCCAAGGGGGCGAGGGAAACACCATATATTTT
CASSQGGEGNTIYF
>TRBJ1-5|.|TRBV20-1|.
TGCAGTGCTAGTCGGCAGGGCATAGTAGACAATCAGCCCCAGCATTTT
CSASRQGIVDNQPQHF
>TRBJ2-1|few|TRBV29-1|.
TGCAGCGTGTCGGGACCGGCGTCGGGTGAGCAGTTCTTC
CSVSGPASGEQFF
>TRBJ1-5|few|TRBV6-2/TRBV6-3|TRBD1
TGTGCCAGCAGCCGACAGGGGTTCGTCGCAAATCAGCCCCAGCATTTT
CASSRQGFVANQPQHF
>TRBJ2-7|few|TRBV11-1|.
TGTGCCAGCAGCTCGAATGTCCCTCCGGCCGAGCAGTACTTC
CASSSNVPPAEQYF
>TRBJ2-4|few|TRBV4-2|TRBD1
TGTGCCAGCAGCCAAGACCCAGGGGGCTCGGACAAAAACATTCAGTACTTC
CASSQDPGGSDKNIQYF
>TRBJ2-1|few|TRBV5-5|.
TGTGCCAGCAGCTATGGGGTCAATGAGCAGTTCTTC
CASSYGVNEQFF
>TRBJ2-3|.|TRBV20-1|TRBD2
TGCAGTGCTAGAGACGCCCGGACTAGCGGTAGCACAGATACGCAGTATTTT
CSARDARTSGSTDTQYF
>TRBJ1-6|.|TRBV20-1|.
TGCAGTGCTATGGGGGAGGGTTCACCCCTCCACTTT
CSAMGEGSPLHF
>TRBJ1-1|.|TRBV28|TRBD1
TGTGCCAGCAGTTTAGCCCGGACAGGGGACCTCAAAGGGAGAGCTTTCTTT
CASSLARTGDLKGRAFF
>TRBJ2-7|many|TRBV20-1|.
TGCAGTGCTACGGTGCAGCGTTCCTACGAGCAGTACTTC
CSATVQRSYEQYF
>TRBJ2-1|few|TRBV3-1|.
TGTGCCAGCAGCCAAGAAACTTACAATGAGCAGTTCTTC
CASSQETYNEQFF
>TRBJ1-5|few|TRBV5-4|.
TGTGCCAGCAGCTTGGAAGCCAGTCAGCCCCAGCATTTT
CASSLEASQPQHF
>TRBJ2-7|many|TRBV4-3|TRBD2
TGCGCCAGCAGCCGAACAGCGGGGTACGAGCAGTACTTC
CASSRTAGYEQYF
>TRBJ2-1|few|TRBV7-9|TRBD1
TGTGCCAGCAGAGGACAGGTGACCTACAATGAGCAGTTCTTC
CASRGQVTYNEQFF
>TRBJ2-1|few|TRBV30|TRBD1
TGTGCCTGGAGTGTACCGGGACAGGGGAGAAGTGAGCAGTTCTTC
CAWSVPGQGRSEQFF
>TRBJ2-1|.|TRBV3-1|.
TGTGCCAGCAGCCAAGACTGGGGGTCTGAGCAGTTCTTC
CASSQDWGSEQFF
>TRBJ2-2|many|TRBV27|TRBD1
TGTGCCAGCAGTGGCGCCGGGACAGGGGGTATCGGGGAGCTGTTTTTT
CASSGAGTGGIGELFF
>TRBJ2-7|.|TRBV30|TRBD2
TGTGCCTGGAGTCCGTGGGGGGGATACAAGTCCTACGAGCAGTACTTC
CAWSPWGGYKSYEQYF
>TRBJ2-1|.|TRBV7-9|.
TGTGCCAGCAGCTTCCTCAGACAGAACAATGAGCAGTTCTTC
CASSFLRQNNEQFF
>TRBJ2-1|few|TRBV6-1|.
TGTGCCAGCAGAGAGACAGTGAGCTCCTACAATGAGCAGTTCTTC
CASRETVSSYNEQFF
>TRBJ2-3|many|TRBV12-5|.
TGTGCTAGTGGTTTGGACACAGATACGCAGTATTTT
CASGLDTDTQYF